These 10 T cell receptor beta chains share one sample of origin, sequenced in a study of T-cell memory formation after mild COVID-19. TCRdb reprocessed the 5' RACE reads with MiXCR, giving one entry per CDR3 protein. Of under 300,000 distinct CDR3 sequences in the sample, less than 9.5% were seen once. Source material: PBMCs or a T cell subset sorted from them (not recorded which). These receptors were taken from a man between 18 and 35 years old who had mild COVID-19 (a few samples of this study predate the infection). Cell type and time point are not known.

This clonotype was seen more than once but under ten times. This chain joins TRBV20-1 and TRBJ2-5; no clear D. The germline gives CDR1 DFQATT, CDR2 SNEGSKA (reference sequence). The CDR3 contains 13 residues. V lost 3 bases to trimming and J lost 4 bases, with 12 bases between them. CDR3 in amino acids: CSAREEGLETQYF. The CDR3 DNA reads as TGCAGTGCTAGGGAAGAAGGGTTAGAGACCCAGTACTTC.

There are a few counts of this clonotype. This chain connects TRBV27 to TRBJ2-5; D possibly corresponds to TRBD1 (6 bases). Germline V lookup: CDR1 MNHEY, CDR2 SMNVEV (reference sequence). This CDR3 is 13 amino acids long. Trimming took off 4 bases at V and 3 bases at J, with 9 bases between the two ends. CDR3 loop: CASSSRTEETQYF. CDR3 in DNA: TGTGCCAGCAGTTCCCGGACAGAAGAGACCCAGTACTTC.

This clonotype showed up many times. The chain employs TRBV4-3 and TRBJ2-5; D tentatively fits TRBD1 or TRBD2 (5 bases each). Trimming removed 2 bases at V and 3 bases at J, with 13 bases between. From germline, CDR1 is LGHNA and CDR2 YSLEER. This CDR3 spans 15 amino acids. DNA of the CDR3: TGCGCCAGCAGCCAAACCGGGGCAGCCGAAGAGACCCAGTACTTC. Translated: CASSQTGAAEETQYF.

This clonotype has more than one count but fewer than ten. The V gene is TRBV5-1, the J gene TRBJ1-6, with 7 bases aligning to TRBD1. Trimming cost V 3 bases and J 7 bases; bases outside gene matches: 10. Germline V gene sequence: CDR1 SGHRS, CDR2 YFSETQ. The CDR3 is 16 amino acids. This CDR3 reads CASSYSGQVGNSPLHF. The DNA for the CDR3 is TGCGCCAGCAGCTATAGCGGACAGGTGGGCAATTCACCCCTCCACTTT.

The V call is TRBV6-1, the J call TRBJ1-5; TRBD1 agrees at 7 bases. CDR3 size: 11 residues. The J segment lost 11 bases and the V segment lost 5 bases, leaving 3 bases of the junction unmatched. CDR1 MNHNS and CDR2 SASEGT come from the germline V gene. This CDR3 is CASSTQGSQHF. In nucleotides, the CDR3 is TGTGCCAGCAGTACACAGGGGTCCCAGCATTTT.

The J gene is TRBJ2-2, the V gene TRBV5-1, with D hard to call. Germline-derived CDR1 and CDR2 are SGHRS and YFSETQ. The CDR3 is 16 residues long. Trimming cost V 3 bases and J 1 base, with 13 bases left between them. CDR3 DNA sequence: TGCGCCAGCAGCTCCGGCGCCGTCCTGAACACCGGGGAGCTGTTTTTT. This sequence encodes CASSSGAVLNTGELFF.

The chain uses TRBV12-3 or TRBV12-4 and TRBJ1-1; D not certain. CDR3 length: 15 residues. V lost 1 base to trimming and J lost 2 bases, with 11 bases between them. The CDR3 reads CASSLGLGINTEAFF. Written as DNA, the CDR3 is TGTGCCAGCAGTTTAGGTTTGGGGATAAACACTGAAGCTTTCTTT.

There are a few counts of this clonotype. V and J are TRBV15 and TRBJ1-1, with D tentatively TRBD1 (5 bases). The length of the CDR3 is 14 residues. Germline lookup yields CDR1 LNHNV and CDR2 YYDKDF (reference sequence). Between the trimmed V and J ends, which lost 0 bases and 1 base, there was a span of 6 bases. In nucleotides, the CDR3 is TGTGCCACCAGCAGAGACCAGGGGAACACTGAAGCTTTCTTT. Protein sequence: CATSRDQGNTEAFF.

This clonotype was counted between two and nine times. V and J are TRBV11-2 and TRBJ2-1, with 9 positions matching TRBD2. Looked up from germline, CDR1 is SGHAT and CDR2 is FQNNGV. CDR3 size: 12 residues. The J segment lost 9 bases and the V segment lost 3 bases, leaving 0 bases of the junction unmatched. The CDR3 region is CASSFSGGEQFF. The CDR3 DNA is TGTGCCAGCAGCTTTAGCGGGGGTGAGCAGTTCTTC.

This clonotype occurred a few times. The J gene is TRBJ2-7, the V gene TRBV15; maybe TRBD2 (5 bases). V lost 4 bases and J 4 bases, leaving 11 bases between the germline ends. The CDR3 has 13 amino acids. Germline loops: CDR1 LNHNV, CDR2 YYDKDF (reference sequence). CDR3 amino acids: CATSTGREYEQYF. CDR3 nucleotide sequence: TGTGCCACCAGCACAGGACGGGAATACGAGCAGTACTTC.